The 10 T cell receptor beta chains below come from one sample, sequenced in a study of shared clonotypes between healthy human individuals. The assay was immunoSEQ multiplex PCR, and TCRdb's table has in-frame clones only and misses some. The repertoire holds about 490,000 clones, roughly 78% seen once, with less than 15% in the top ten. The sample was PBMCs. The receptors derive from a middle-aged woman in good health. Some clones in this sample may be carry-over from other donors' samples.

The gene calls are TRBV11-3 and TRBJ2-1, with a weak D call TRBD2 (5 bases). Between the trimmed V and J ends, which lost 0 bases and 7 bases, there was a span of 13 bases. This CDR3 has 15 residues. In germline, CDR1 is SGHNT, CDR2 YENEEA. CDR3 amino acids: CASSLDSGLTNEQFF. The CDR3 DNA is TGTGCCAGCAGCTTAGACTCGGGATTAACTAATGAGCAGTTCTTC. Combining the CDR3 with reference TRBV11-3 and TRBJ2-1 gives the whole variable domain EAGVVQSPRYKIIEKKQPVAFWCNPISGHNTLYWYLQNLGQGPELLIRYENEEAVDDSQLPKDRFSAERLKGVDSTLKIQPAELGDSAVYLCASSLDSGLTNEQFFGPGTRLTVL.

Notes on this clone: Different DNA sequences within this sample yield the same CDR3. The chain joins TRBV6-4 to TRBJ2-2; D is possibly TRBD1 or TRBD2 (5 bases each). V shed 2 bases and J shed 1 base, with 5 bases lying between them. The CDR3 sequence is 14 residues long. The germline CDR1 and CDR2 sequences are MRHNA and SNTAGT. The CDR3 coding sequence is TGTGCCAGCAGTGACGGGGGGAACACCGGGGAGCTGTTTTTT. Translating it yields CASSDGGNTGELFF.

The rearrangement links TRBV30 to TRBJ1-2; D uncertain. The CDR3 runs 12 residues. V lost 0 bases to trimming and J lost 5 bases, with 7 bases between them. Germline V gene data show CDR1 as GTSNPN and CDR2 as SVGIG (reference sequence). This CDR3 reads CAWSVRPYGYTF. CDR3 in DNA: TGTGCCTGGAGTGTCCGACCTTATGGCTACACCTTC.

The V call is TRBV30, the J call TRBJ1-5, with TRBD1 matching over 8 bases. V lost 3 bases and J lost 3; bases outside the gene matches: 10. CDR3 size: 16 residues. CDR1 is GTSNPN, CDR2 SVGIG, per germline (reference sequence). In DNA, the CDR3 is TGTGCCTGGAGCTTACCCAGGGGGCAACACAATCAGCCCCAGCATTTT. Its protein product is CAWSLPRGQHNQPQHF.

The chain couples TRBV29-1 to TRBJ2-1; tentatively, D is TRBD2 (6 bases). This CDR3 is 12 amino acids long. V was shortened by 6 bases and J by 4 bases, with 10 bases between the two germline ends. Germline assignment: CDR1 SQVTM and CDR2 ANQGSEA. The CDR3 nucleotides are TGCAGCGTACCGGGAGTTTACAATGAGCAGTTCTTC. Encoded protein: CSVPGVYNEQFF.

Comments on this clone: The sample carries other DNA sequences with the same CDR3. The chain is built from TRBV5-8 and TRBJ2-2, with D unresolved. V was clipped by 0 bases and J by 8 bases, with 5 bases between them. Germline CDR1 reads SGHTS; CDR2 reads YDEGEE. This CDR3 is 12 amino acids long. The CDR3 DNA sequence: TGTGCCAGCAGCTTGGACGGGGGGGAGCTGTTTTTT. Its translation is CASSLDGGELFF. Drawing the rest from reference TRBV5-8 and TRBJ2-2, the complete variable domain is EAGVTQSPTHLIKTRGQQATLRCSPISGHTSVYWYQQALGLGLQFLLWYDEGEERNRGNFPPRFSGRQFPNYSSELNVNALELEDSALYLCASSLDGGELFFGEGSRLTVL.

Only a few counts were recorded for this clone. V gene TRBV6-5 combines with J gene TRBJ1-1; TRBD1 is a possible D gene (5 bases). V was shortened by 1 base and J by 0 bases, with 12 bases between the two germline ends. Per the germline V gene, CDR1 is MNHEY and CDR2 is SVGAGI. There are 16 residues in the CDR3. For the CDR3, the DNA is TGTGCCAGCAGTTACTTTGGTCGACAGATGAACACTGAAGCTTTCTTT. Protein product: CASSYFGRQMNTEAFF.

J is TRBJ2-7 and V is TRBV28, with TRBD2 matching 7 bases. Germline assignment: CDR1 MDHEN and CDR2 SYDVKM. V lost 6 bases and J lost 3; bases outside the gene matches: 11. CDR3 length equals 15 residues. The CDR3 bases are TGTGCCAGCAGAGATAGCGGGCGTTTTCTCTACGAGCAGTACTTC. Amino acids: CASRDSGRFLYEQYF.

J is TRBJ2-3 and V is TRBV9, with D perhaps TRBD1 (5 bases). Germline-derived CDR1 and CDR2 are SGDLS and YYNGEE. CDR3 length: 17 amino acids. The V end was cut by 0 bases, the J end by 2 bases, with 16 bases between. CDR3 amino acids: CASSVGGLGPSTDTQYF. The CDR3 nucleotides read TGTGCCAGCAGCGTAGGGGGATTGGGGCCCTCCACAGATACGCAGTATTTT.

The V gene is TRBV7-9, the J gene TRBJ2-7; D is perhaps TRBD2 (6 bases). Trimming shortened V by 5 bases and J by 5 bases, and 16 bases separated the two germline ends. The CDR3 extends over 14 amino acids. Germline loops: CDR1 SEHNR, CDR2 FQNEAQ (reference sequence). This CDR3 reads CASSAGLAGNEQYF. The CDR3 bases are TGTGCCAGCAGCGCGGGACTGGCCGGGAACGAGCAGTACTTC.